Sequencing of this T cell receptor (beta chain) was carried out in a study of cytomegalovirus exposure and HLA in healthy donors. Broader study findings: The classifier, whose performance was assessed in both the original and validation cohorts, reportedly diagnosed cytomegalovirus status with high specificity and sensitivity.

The length of the CDR3 is 13 residues. CDR1 is SQVTM, CDR2 ANQGSEA, per germline. V trimming: 4 bases; J trimming: 3 bases; junction bases outside the gene matches: 6. Of note for this clone: What it recognizes is unknown.

PCR employed 60 Vbeta and 13 Jbeta primers. Here immunoSEQ multiplex PCR was the method, and the copy in TCRdb shows in-frame clones only, minus some. Its table lists 100,000 to 150,000 clones. The origin of this receptor is a young man in good health and CMV-seronegative. V usage is TRBV29-1 and J usage is TRBJ2-7; 7 nucleotides align to TRBD1. Material: PBMCs. CDR3 coding DNA: TGCAGCGTTGCCAGGGGGATAGTCTACGAGCAGTACTTC. Residues: CSVARGIVYEQYF.